The clone carrying this T cell receptor beta chain was detected many times. The antigen is unknown. The junction departs from germline at one end; a sequencing error may be responsible. These data belong to a study of T-cell memory formation after mild COVID-19. Study in general: The two donors had largely donor-specific TCR clusters.

This CDR3 has 14 amino acids. Germline loops: CDR1 SGHRS, CDR2 YFSETQ. General study results and limits: Memory sampled before infection contained some responding clones, suggesting cross-reactive memory joined.

5'RACE primed at constant segments yielded TCR alpha and TCR beta cDNA libraries bearing sample barcodes and UMIs. TCRdb processed the 5' RACE reads anew with MiXCR; each CDR3 protein has one entry. Of about 240,000 distinct CDR3 sequences listed, roughly a tenth are singletons. The sequencing input was PBMCs or a T cell subset sorted from them (not recorded which). This sequence was found in a man between 18 and 35 years old who had mild COVID-19 (a few samples of this study predate the infection). Cell type and time point are not known. This sequence joins TRBV5-1 and TRBJ2-3; 9 nucleotides line up with TRBD1. The CDR3 DNA reads as TGTGCCAGCAGCTTGAGACAGGGGGCAGATACGCAGTATTTT. Its protein is CASSLRQGADTQYF.